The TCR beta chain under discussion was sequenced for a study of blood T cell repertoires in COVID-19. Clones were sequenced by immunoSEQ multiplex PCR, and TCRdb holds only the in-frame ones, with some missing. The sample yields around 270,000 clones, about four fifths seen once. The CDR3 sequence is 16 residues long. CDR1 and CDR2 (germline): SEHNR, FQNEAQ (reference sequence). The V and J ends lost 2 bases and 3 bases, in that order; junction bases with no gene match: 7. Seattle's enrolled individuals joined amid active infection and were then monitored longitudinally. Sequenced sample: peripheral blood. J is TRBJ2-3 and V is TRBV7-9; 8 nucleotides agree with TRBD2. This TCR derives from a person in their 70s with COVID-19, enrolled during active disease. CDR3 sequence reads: CASSLLPAGATDTQYF. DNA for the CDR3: TGTGCCAGCAGCTTACTACCAGCGGGAGCAACAGATACGCAGTATTTT. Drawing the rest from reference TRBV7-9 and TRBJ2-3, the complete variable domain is DTGVSQNPRHKITKRGQNVTFRCDPISEHNRLYWYRQTLGQGPEFLTYFQNEAQLEKSRLLSDRFSAERPKGSFSTLEIQRTEQGDSAMYLCASSLLPAGATDTQYFGPGTRLTVL.